This TCR beta chain appears in the sequencing data of a study of T cells in Graves' hyperthyroidism and ophthalmopathy. Germline V gene lookup returns CDR1 SNHLY and CDR2 FYNNEI. Trimming took 3 bases from V and 6 from J; bases not matched to a gene: 2. The CDR3 is 14 amino acids. Researchers amplified the TCR beta CDR3 regions from RNA transcripts. Carried out on the TCR CDR3, a first-round RT-PCR used the HTBI primer set. MiXCR was run by TCRdb on the multiplex PCR reads, yielding one entry per CDR3 protein. This table has hundreds of thousands of distinct CDR3 sequences, 45% appearing once. The chain employs TRBV2 and TRBJ1-6, with 7 bases identical to TRBD1. The sample taken for sequencing was peripheral blood or thyroid tissue (not recorded which). This TCR derives from an adult man with Graves' disease, either hyperthyroidism or ophthalmopathy (not recorded which). The CDR3 region has the DNA TGTGCCAGCAGTGAGACAGGGTCTAATTCACCCCTCCACTTT. It yields the protein CASSETGSNSPLHF.